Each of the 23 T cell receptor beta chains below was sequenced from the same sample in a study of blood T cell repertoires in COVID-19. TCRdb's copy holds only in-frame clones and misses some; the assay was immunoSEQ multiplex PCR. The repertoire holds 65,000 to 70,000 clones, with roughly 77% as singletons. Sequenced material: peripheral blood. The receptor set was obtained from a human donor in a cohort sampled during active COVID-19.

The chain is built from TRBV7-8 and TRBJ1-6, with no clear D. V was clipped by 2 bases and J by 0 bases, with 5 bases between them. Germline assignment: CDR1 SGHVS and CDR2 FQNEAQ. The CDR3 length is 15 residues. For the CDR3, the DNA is TGTGCCAGCAGCTTATCCAGCTCCTATAATTCACCCCTCCACTTT. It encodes CASSLSSSYNSPLHF.

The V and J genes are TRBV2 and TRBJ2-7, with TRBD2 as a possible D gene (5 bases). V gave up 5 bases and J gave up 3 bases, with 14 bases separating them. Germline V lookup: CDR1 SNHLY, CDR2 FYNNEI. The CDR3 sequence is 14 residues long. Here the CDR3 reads CASSIPLVHYEQYF. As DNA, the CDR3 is TGTGCCAGCAGTATTCCACTAGTACACTACGAGCAGTACTTC.

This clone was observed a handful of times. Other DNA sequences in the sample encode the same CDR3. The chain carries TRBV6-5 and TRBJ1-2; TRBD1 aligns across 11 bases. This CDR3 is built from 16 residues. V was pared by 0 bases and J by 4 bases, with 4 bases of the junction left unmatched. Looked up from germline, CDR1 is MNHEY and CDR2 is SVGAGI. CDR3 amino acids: CASSYSRTGGGYGYTF. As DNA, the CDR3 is TGTGCCAGCAGTTACTCGCGGACAGGGGGCGGCTATGGCTACACCTTC.

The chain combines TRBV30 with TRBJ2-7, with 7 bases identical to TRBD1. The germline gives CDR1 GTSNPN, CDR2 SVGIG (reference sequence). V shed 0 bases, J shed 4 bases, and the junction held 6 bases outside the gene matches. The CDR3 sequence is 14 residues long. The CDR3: CAWSVWDRRYEQYF. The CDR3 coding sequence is TGTGCCTGGAGTGTTTGGGACAGACGATACGAGCAGTACTTC.

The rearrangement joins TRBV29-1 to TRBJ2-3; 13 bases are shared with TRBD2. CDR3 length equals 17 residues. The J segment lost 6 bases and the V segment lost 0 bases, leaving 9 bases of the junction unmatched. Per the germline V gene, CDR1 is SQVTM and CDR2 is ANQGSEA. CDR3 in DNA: TGCAGCGTTGAAGAGGGTACTAGCGGGAGGGCAGATGATACGCAGTATTTT. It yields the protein CSVEEGTSGRADDTQYF.

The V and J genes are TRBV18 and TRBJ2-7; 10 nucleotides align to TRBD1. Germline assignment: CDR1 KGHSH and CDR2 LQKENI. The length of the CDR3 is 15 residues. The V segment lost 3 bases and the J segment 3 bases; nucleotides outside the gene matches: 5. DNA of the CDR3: TGTGCCAGCTCACCCCCGGACAGGGGGTTCTACGAGCAGTACTTC. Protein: CASSPPDRGFYEQYF.

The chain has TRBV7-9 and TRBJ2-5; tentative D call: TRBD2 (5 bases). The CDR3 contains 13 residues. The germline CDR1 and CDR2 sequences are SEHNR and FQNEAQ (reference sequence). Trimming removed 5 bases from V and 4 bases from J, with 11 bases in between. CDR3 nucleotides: TGTGCCAGCAGCCTGAACAGCGGAGAGACCCAGTACTTC. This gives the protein CASSLNSGETQYF.

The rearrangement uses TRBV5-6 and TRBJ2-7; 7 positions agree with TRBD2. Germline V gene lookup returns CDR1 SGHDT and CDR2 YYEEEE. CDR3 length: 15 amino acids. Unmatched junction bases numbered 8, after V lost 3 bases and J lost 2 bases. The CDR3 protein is CASSSFGGGPYEQYF. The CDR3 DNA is TGTGCCAGCAGCTCCTTTGGGGGAGGGCCCTACGAGCAGTACTTC.

CDR3 nucleotides: TGTGCCAGCAGCTTAGGTTTACAGATTAGCAATCAGCCCCAGCATTTT. Its protein is CASSLGLQISNQPQHF. The rearrangement uses TRBV7-8 and TRBJ1-5; the D is unclear. The ends were cut back, 1 base at V and 0 bases at J, with 10 bases in the middle. The CDR3 extends over 16 amino acids. CDR1 SGHVS and CDR2 FQNEAQ come from the germline V gene.

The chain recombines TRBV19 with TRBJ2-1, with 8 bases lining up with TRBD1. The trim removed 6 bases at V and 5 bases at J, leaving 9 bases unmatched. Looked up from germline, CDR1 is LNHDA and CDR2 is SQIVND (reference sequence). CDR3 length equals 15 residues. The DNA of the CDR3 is TGTGCCAGTAGAAAGGACAGGGTAGGAAACAATGAGCAGTTCTTC. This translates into CASRKDRVGNNEQFF.

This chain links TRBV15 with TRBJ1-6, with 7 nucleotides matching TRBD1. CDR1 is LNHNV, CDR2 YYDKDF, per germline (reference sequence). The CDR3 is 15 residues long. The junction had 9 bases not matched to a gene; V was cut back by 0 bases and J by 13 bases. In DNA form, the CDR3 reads TGTGCCACCAGCAGAGATAGGGGACAGACTTTCCCCCTCCACTTT. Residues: CATSRDRGQTFPLHF.

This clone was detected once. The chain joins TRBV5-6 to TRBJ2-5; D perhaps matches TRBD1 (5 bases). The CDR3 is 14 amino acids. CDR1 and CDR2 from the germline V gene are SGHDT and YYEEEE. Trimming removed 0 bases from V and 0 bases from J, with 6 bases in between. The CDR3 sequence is CASSLAGYQETQYF. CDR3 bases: TGTGCCAGCAGCTTGGCAGGGTACCAAGAGACCCAGTACTTC.

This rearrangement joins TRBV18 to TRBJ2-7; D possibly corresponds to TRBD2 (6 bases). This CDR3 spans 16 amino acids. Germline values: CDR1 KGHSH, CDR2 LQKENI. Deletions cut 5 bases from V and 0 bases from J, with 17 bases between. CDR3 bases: TGTGCCAGCTCAGCAACATTAGCGGAGTACTCCTACGAGCAGTACTTC. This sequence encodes CASSATLAEYSYEQYF.

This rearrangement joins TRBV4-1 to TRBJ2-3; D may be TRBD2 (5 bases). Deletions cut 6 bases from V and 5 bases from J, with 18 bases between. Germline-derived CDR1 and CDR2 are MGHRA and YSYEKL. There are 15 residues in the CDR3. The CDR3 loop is CASRTGSRPEDTQYF. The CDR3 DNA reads TGCGCCAGCAGAACGGGATCTAGACCGGAAGATACGCAGTATTTT.

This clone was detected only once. The CDR3 sequence: CASMRAGEQFF. The CDR3 DNA sequence: TGCGCCAGCATGAGGGCTGGTGAGCAGTTCTTC. The genes are TRBV10-2 and TRBJ2-1, with D maybe TRBD2 (5 bases). There are 11 residues in the CDR3. Germline V lookup: CDR1 WSHSY, CDR2 SAAADI. Trimming removed 7 bases at V and 9 bases at J, with 10 bases between.

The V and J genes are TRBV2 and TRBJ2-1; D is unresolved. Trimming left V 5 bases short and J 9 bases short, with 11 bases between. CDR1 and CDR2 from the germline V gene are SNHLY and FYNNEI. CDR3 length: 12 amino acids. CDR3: CASSRLVGEQFF. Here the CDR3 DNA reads TGTGCCAGCAGTAGACTTGTCGGTGAGCAGTTCTTC.

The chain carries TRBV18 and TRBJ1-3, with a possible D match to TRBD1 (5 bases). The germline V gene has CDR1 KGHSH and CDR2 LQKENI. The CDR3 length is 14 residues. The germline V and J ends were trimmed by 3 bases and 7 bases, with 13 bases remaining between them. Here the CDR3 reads CASSPTGVGNTIYF. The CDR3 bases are TGTGCCAGCTCACCCACGGGGGTTGGCAACACCATATATTTT.

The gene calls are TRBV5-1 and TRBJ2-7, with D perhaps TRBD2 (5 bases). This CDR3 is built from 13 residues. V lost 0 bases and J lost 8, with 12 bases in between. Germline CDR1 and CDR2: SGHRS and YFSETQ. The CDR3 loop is CASSLGTPPQQYF. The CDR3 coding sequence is TGCGCCAGCAGCTTGGGGACTCCCCCGCAGCAGTACTTC.

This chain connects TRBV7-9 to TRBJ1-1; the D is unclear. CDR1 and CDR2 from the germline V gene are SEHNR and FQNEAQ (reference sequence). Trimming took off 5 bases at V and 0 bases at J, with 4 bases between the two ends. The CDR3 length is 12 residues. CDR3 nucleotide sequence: TGTGCCAGCAGCGCTATGAACACTGAAGCTTTCTTT. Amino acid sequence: CASSAMNTEAFF.

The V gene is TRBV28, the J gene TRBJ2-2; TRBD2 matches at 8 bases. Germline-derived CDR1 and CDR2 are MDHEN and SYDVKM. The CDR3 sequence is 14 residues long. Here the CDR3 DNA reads TGTGCAACCGGAGCGGGAGAGTCGTCCGGGGAGCTGTTTTTT. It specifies CATGAGESSGELFF.

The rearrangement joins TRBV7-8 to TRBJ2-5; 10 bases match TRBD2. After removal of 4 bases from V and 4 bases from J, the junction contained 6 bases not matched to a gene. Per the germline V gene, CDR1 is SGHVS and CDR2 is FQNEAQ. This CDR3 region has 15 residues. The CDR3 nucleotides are TGTGCCAGCAGCTCAGGAGCGGGAGGGGGAGAGACCCAGTACTTC. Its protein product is CASSSGAGGGETQYF.

The CDR3 DNA follows: TGTGCCAGCGTTTCGAGTGCAGGAGAGACCCAGTACTTC. The encoded protein is CASVSSAGETQYF. The chain uses TRBV7-6 and TRBJ2-5; no reliable D call. CDR1 and CDR2 (germline): SGHVS, FNYEAQ. V lost 8 bases, J lost 4 bases, and 14 bases lay in between. The CDR3 spans 13 residues.

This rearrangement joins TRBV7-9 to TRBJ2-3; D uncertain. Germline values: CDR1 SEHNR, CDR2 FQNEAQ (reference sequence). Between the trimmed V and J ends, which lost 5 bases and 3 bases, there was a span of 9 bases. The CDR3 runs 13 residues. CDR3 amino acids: CASSRTVTDTQYF. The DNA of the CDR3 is TGTGCCAGCAGCCGAACAGTAACAGATACGCAGTATTTT.